Below are 32 T cell receptor beta chains sequenced from a single sample in a study of response to subunit inactivated influenza vaccine (dated by TCRdb to 2017 to 2018). The method was RT-PCR. Reads for this sample came from an Illumina HiSeq 2500. Using fastp at Q25 and MiXCR, TCRdb reprocessed the public reads and kept productive beta chains. For every CDR3 protein sequence, its rows merge into one entry that carries the most common genes and DNA. For this sample the table gives about 830,000 distinct CDR3 sequences, of which less than 20% were detected only once. The ten biggest clones cover roughly a tenth of the sample. This material consisted of PBMCs from blood, taken 5 to 6 days after vaccination. The receptors shown here come from a man in his forties or fifties who received an inactivated influenza vaccine. Donor details come from another sample of the same person, matched by shared clones.

This clonotype was found a few times. The V and J genes are TRBV7-2 and TRBJ2-1; D is uncertain. CDR3 length equals 14 residues. CDR1 SGHTA and CDR2 FQGNSA come from the germline V gene. V was shortened by 1 base and J by 9 bases, with 13 bases between the two germline ends. The CDR3 reads CASSLGASSFEQFF. The CDR3 nucleotides are TGTGCCAGCAGCTTAGGTGCCTCGTCGTTTGAGCAGTTCTTC. The entire variable domain, with the rest obtained from reference TRBV7-2 and TRBJ2-1, is as follows: GAGVSQSPSNKVTEKGKDVELRCDPISGHTALYWYRQSLGQGLEFLIYFQGNSAPDKSGLPSDRFSAERTGGSVSTLTIQRTQQEDSAVYLCASSLGASSFEQFFGPGTRLTVL.

This clonotype occurred once. The rearrangement links TRBV6-4 to TRBJ2-2, with D unresolved. V lost 4 bases, J lost 4 bases, and 10 bases lay in between. The CDR3 contains 14 residues. Germline assignment: CDR1 MRHNA and CDR2 SNTAGT. The CDR3 loop is CASSAQVATGELFF. The CDR3 coding sequence is TGTGCCAGCAGTGCTCAAGTGGCCACCGGGGAGCTGTTTTTT.

This clonotype was detected only a few times. This chain links TRBV24-1 with TRBJ2-5; D is perhaps TRBD1 or TRBD2 (5 bases each). V was cut by 0 bases and J by 7 bases, with 8 bases left in between. This CDR3 is built from 13 residues. Germline CDR1 reads KGHDR; CDR2 reads SFDVKD. The CDR3 bases are TGTGCCACCAGTGATTTGGGGGGTTTGACCCAGTACTTC. Protein product: CATSDLGGLTQYF.

This clonotype showed up just a few times. CDR3 bases: TGCGCCAGCAGCCAGCACCCGGGACAGGGGGCCACCGGGGAGCTGTTTTTT. It translates to CASSQHPGQGATGELFF. V is TRBV4-1 and J is TRBJ2-2; 12 positions match TRBD1. The CDR3 sequence is 17 residues long. CDR1 and CDR2 (germline): MGHRA, YSYEKL. The trim removed 3 bases at V and 4 bases at J, leaving 6 bases unmatched.

This chain links TRBV13 with TRBJ2-1; 7 positions match TRBD2. The V gene end was trimmed by 2 bases and the J gene end by 9 bases; junction bases not matched to a gene: 7. The CDR3 is made up of 14 amino acids. CDR1 is PRHDT, CDR2 FYEKMQ, per germline (reference sequence). CDR3 sequence reads: CASSLSGTHGEQFF. As DNA, the CDR3 is TGTGCCAGCAGCTTAAGCGGGACGCACGGTGAGCAGTTCTTC.

The chain couples TRBV5-1 to TRBJ2-7, with D perhaps matching TRBD2 (6 bases). CDR1 is SGHRS and CDR2 is YFSETQ in the germline V gene. V was clipped by 2 bases and J by 9 bases, with 12 bases between them. The CDR3 is 12 amino acids. The CDR3 reads CASSLSGVVQYF. Here the CDR3 DNA reads TGCGCCAGCAGCTTATCGGGAGTGGTGCAGTACTTC.

In this sample, this clonotype turned up many times. Germline is not matched at one junction end, which may reflect a read error. J is TRBJ1-2 and V is TRBV4-1, with 7 positions matching TRBD1. Germline V CDR1 and CDR2: MGHRA, YSYEKL. CDR3 length: 13 amino acids. The CDR3 spells CASSQGGGYGYTF. CDR3 sequence (DNA): TGTGCCAGCAGCCAGGGGGGGGGCTATGGCTACACCTTC.

This clonotype has a handful of counts. V and J are TRBV10-3 and TRBJ2-1; TRBD2 matches at 7 bases. Germline loops: CDR1 ENHRY, CDR2 SYGVKD. Losses at the gene ends were 3 bases for V and 7 bases for J; bases not matched to a gene: 6. This CDR3 spans 14 amino acids. The CDR3 DNA sequence: TGTGCCATCAGTGACGGGAGGTCGTCTAATGAGCAGTTCTTC. Amino acids: CAISDGRSSNEQFF.

This sequence joins TRBV12-3 or TRBV12-4 and TRBJ1-5, with D hard to call. Trimming pared 0 bases from V and 5 bases from J, leaving 5 bases between. This CDR3 comprises 13 residues. The CDR3 protein is CASSLAFDQPQHF. The CDR3 nucleotides read TGTGCCAGCAGTTTAGCCTTTGATCAGCCCCAGCATTTT.

The chain has TRBV10-3 and TRBJ2-1; a possible D gene is TRBD1 (7 bases). Germline V gene lookup returns CDR1 ENHRY and CDR2 SYGVKD. The CDR3 is made up of 14 amino acids. Trimming cost V 3 bases and J 4 bases, with 10 bases left between them. This CDR3 is CAISDAGGYNEQFF. The CDR3 DNA follows: TGTGCCATCAGTGACGCAGGGGGGTACAATGAGCAGTTCTTC.

This clonotype turned up a few times. V usage is TRBV7-9 and J usage is TRBJ2-3; D gene uncertain. This CDR3 has 14 residues. Deletions cut 1 base from V and 6 bases from J, with 11 bases between. Germline-derived CDR1 and CDR2 are SEHNR and FQNEAQ (reference sequence). CDR3 protein: CASSLEVMRDTQYF. In DNA, the CDR3 is TGTGCCAGCAGCTTAGAAGTCATGCGGGATACGCAGTATTTT.

V is TRBV9 and J is TRBJ2-3; D assignment may be TRBD1 or TRBD2 (5 bases each). The CDR3 has 16 residues. In germline, CDR1 is SGDLS, CDR2 YYNGEE. Trimming left V 2 bases short and J 0 bases short, with 13 bases between. CDR3 loop: CASSVSGTPSTDTQYF. The CDR3 DNA is TGTGCCAGCAGCGTTTCCGGGACCCCAAGCACAGATACGCAGTATTTT.

In its sample, this clonotype was seen many times. The chain carries TRBV5-1 and TRBJ2-1; TRBD1 is a possible D gene (5 bases). Trimming took 2 bases from V and 2 from J, leaving 11 bases between them. CDR1 is SGHRS and CDR2 is YFSETQ in the germline V gene. This CDR3 has 15 amino acids. The CDR3 spells CASSFQGAAYNEQFF. The CDR3 DNA reads TGCGCCAGCAGCTTCCAAGGGGCCGCCTACAATGAGCAGTTCTTC.

As DNA, the CDR3 is TGTGCCAGCAGTTACGTCTCCGGGACGCCAGCCTACGAGCAGTACTTC. Protein product: CASSYVSGTPAYEQYF. V and J are TRBV6-2 or TRBV6-3 and TRBJ2-7; either TRBD1 or TRBD2 may fit D (5 bases each). There are 16 residues in the CDR3. CDR1 and CDR2 (germline): MNHEY, SVGEGT. Between the trimmed V and J ends, which lost 2 bases and 2 bases, there was a span of 16 bases.

J is TRBJ2-5 and V is TRBV7-2; tentatively, D is TRBD1 (5 bases). The CDR3 contains 14 residues. Looked up from germline, CDR1 is SGHTA and CDR2 is FQGNSA. V was shortened by 7 bases and J by 2 bases, with 14 bases between the two germline ends. In DNA, the CDR3 is TGTGCCAGCATGGACCGGCAGGGACAAGAGACCCAGTACTTC. This sequence encodes CASMDRQGQETQYF.

This chain links TRBV12-3 or TRBV12-4 with TRBJ2-1, with D hard to call. The CDR3 is made up of 13 amino acids. V lost 2 bases to trimming and J lost 6 bases, with 8 bases between them. The CDR3 protein is CASSLTLGNEQFF. As DNA, the CDR3 is TGTGCCAGCAGTTTAACGCTAGGCAATGAGCAGTTCTTC.

The J gene is TRBJ2-2, the V gene TRBV11-2; D remains ambiguous. The germline V gene encodes CDR1 SGHAT and CDR2 FQNNGV. The CDR3 runs to 17 residues. Trimming pared 3 bases from V and 0 bases from J, leaving 14 bases between. CDR3 DNA: TGTGCCAGCAGCTTCATGTCGGTCAGGACGAACACCGGGGAGCTGTTTTTT. The encoded protein is CASSFMSVRTNTGELFF.

The V call is TRBV20-1, the J call TRBJ2-3; 8 nucleotides match TRBD2. The V gene end was trimmed by 5 bases and the J gene end by 0 bases; junction bases not matched to a gene: 10. Germline lookup yields CDR1 DFQATT and CDR2 SNEGSKA (reference sequence). The CDR3 length is 16 residues. In DNA, the CDR3 is TGCAGTGCTCCCTCCACTAGCGGAGAAAGCACAGATACGCAGTATTTT. Translating gives CSAPSTSGESTDTQYF.

This clonotype was counted many times. The CDR3 DNA follows: TGTGCCAGCAGTTTTGAGCAGCAAGAGACCCAGTACTTC. As protein: CASSFEQQETQYF. J is TRBJ2-5 and V is TRBV12-3 or TRBV12-4; the D is unclear. Trimming took 3 bases from V and 2 from J, leaving 7 bases between them. This CDR3 is 13 amino acids long.

The chain recombines TRBV10-3 with TRBJ1-1; 10 nucleotides match TRBD1. V was clipped by 2 bases and J by 3 bases; unmatched bases: 0. This CDR3 has 14 residues. Germline V gives CDR1 ENHRY, CDR2 SYGVKD. CDR3 region: CAISEGTGDTEAFF. The CDR3 DNA follows: TGTGCCATCAGTGAGGGGACAGGGGACACTGAAGCTTTCTTT.

The chain joins TRBV27 to TRBJ2-7; the D is unclear. The germline V gene encodes CDR1 MNHEY and CDR2 SMNVEV (reference sequence). This CDR3 region has 14 residues. Trimming cost V 8 bases and J 0 bases, with 14 bases left between them. The CDR3 here is CASCSFVVSYEQYF. The CDR3 bases are TGTGCCAGCTGTAGTTTTGTAGTCTCCTACGAGCAGTACTTC.

This clonotype has more than one count but fewer than ten. The chain carries TRBV12-3 or TRBV12-4 and TRBJ2-1; TRBD1 matches at 11 bases. V was pared by 2 bases and J by 4 bases, with 4 bases of the junction left unmatched. There are 16 residues in the CDR3. As DNA, the CDR3 is TGTGCCAGCAGTTTACGTGGACAGGGGGCATACAATGAGCAGTTCTTC. Residues: CASSLRGQGAYNEQFF.

V and J are TRBV9 and TRBJ2-3, with a weak D call TRBD1 (5 bases). The CDR3 runs to 16 residues. Germline V gives CDR1 SGDLS, CDR2 YYNGEE. The V end was cut by 1 base, the J end by 4 bases, with 16 bases between. The CDR3 is CASSVRQGIDPDTQYF. DNA of the CDR3: TGTGCCAGCAGCGTAAGGCAGGGTATCGACCCAGATACGCAGTATTTT.

The rearrangement joins TRBV27 to TRBJ2-1; tentatively, D is TRBD2 (5 bases). The CDR3 runs 11 residues. Germline lookup yields CDR1 MNHEY and CDR2 SMNVEV (reference sequence). With 6 bases removed from V and 9 bases from J, the gap between germline ends came to 9 bases. CDR3 in DNA: TGTGCCAGCAGCGGACTCGTTGAGCAGTTCTTC. Translation gives CASSGLVEQFF.

This chain joins TRBV3-1 and TRBJ2-1; no firm D call. The CDR3 is 16 amino acids. Trimming took off 5 bases at V and 4 bases at J, with 18 bases between the two ends. Germline assignment: CDR1 LGHDT and CDR2 YNNKEL (reference sequence). CDR3: CASSFSRAIVYNEQFF. The CDR3 bases are TGTGCCAGCAGCTTCTCACGGGCCATAGTTTACAATGAGCAGTTCTTC.

The table lists this clonotype with a few counts. The rearrangement joins TRBV12-3 or TRBV12-4 to TRBJ2-6; D call uncertain. V gave up 6 bases and J gave up 2 bases, with 8 bases separating them. The CDR3 is 14 residues long. CDR3 sequence (DNA): TGTGCCAGCAGACTCCTACCTGGGGCCAACGTCCTGACTTTC. Translating it yields CASRLLPGANVLTF.

This sequence joins TRBV7-2 and TRBJ1-2; TRBD1 matches at 9 bases. The CDR3 length is 15 residues. Germline V gives CDR1 SGHTA, CDR2 FQGNSA. V lost 3 bases to trimming and J lost 4 bases; unmatched junction nucleotides: 6. For the CDR3, the DNA is TGTGCCAGCAGCTTTAGAGGGACAGGGATCTATGGCTACACCTTC. Translated, it gives CASSFRGTGIYGYTF.

This clonotype was recorded a few times. The rearrangement links TRBV6-1 to TRBJ2-7; possible D gene TRBD2, 5 bases. CDR1 is MNHNS, CDR2 SASEGT, per germline. Trimming left V 7 bases short and J 7 bases short, with 20 bases between. This CDR3 contains 14 residues. CDR3 amino acids: CASTQIGGTSEQYF. DNA of the CDR3: TGTGCCAGCACCCAAATAGGAGGAACTTCAGAGCAGTACTTC.

The chain couples TRBV12-3 or TRBV12-4 to TRBJ1-2, with D perhaps matching TRBD1 (5 bases). The V end lost 6 bases, the J end lost 6 bases, and 20 bases lay between the germline ends. This CDR3 is 15 amino acids long. The CDR3 nucleotides are TGTGCCAGCAGCGCCTTTGCTGGCAGGGTTAATGGCTACACCTTC. This codes for CASSAFAGRVNGYTF.

The genes are TRBV12-3 or TRBV12-4 and TRBJ1-2; 11 nucleotides agree with TRBD1. Trimming cost V 10 bases and J 6 bases; bases outside gene matches: 7. CDR3 length equals 13 residues. The CDR3 region is CATWTGGGNGYTF. CDR3 nucleotide sequence: TGTGCCACCTGGACAGGGGGCGGAAATGGCTACACCTTC.

V usage is TRBV7-2 and J usage is TRBJ2-1; D unclear. Germline V gene sequence: CDR1 SGHTA, CDR2 FQGNSA. The V and J ends lost 0 bases and 14 bases respectively, with 14 bases between them. CDR3 size: 13 residues. The CDR3 coding sequence is TGTGCCAGCAGCTTAGCGGGTATTAGTCCCGAGTTCTTC. Translating it yields CASSLAGISPEFF.

This clonotype was observed many times. The chain carries TRBV29-1 and TRBJ1-1; D uncertain. CDR1 is SQVTM and CDR2 is ANQGSEA in the germline V gene. V was shortened by 7 bases and J by 0 bases, with 12 bases between the two germline ends. The CDR3 sequence is 13 residues long. The CDR3 coding sequence is TGCAGCGCCCTTAGGGAATTGAACACTGAAGCTTTCTTT. This encodes CSALRELNTEAFF. Complete variable domain (other parts from reference TRBV29-1 and TRBJ1-1): SAVISQKPSRDICQRGTSLTIQCQVDSQVTMMFWYRQQPGQSLTLIATANQGSEATYESGFVIDKFPISRPNLTFSTLTVSNMSPEDSSIYLCSALRELNTEAFFGQGTRLTVV.